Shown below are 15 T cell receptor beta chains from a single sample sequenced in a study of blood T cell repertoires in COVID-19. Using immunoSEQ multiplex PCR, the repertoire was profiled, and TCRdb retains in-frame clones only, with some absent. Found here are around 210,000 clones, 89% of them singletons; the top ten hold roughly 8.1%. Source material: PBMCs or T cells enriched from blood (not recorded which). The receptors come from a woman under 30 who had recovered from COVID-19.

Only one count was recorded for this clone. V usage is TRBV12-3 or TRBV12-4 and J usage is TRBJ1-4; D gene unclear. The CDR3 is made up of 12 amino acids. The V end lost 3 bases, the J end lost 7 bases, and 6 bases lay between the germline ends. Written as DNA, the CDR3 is TGTGCCAGCAGTTTGGAGGGTGAAAAACTGTTTTTT. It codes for CASSLEGEKLFF.

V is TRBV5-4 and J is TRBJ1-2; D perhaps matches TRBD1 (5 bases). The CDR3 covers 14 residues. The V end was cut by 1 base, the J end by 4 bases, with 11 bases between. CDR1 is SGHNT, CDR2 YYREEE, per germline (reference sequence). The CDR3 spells CASSLSPGIYGYTF. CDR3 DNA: TGTGCCAGCAGCTTGTCCCCAGGGATCTATGGCTACACCTTC.

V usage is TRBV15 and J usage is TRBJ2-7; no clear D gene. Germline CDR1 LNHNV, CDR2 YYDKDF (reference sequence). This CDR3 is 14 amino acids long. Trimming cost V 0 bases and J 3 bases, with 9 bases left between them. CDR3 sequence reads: CATSRDTANYEQYF. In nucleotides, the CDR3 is TGTGCCACCAGCAGAGATACAGCTAACTACGAGCAGTACTTC.

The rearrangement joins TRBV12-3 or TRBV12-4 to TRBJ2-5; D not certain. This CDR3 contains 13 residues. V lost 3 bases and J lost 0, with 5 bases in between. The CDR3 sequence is CASSFPYQETQYF. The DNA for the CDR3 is TGTGCCAGCAGTTTTCCCTACCAAGAGACCCAGTACTTC.

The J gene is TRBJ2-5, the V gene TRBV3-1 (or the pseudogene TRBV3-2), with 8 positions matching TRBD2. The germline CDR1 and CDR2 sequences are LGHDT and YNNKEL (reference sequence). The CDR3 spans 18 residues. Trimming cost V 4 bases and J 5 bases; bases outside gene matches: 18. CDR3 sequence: CASSLKRWRGAQGETQYF. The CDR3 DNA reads TGTGCCAGCAGCCTAAAGAGATGGCGGGGGGCCCAGGGTGAGACCCAGTACTTC.

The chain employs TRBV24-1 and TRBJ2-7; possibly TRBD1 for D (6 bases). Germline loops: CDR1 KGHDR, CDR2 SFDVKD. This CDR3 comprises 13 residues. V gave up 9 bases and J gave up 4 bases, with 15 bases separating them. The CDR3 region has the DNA TGTGCCACCCCTCCTGGGACAACTTACGAGCAGTACTTC. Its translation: CATPPGTTYEQYF.

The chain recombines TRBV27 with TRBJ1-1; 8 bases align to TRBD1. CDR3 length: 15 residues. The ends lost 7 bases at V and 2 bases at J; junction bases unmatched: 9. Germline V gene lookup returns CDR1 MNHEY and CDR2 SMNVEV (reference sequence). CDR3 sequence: CASTTSRGPNTEAFF. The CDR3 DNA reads TGTGCCAGCACCACCTCCAGGGGGCCCAACACTGAAGCTTTCTTT.

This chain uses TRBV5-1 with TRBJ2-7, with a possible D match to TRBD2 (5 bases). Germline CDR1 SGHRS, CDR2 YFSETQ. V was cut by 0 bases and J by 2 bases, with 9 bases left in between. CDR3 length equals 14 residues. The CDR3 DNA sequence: TGCGCCAGCAGCTTGGATCGTAGCGCCTACGAGCAGTACTTC. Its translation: CASSLDRSAYEQYF.

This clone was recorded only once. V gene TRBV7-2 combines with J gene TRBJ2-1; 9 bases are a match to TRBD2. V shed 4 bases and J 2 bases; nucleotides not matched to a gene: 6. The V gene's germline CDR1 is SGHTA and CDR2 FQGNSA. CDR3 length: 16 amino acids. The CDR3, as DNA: TGTGCCAGCAGCTCGGTGCGGGGGGGCGCCTACAATGAGCAGTTCTTC. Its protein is CASSSVRGGAYNEQFF. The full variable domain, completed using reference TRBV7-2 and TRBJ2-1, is GAGVSQSPSNKVTEKGKDVELRCDPISGHTALYWYRQSLGQGLEFLIYFQGNSAPDKSGLPSDRFSAERTGGSVSTLTIQRTQQEDSAVYLCASSSVRGGAYNEQFFGPGTRLTVL.

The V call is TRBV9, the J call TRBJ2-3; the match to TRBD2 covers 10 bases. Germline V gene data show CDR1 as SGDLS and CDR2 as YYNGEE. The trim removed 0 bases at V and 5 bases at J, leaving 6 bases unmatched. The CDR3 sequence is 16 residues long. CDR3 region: CASSVEASGGIDTQYF. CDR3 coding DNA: TGTGCCAGCAGCGTAGAGGCTAGCGGGGGTATAGATACGCAGTATTTT.

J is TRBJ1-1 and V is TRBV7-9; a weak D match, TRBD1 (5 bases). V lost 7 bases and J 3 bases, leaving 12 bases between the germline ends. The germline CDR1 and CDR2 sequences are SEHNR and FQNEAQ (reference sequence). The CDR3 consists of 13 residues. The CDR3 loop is CASKLRGDTEAFF. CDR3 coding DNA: TGTGCCAGCAAATTAAGGGGTGACACTGAAGCTTTCTTT.

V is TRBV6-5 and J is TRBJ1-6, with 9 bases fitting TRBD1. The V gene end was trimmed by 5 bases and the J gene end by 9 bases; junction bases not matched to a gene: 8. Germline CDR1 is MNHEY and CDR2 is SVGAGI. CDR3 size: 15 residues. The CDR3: CASSQMGQGGSPLHF. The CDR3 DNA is TGTGCCAGCAGTCAGATGGGACAGGGTGGTTCACCCCTCCACTTT.

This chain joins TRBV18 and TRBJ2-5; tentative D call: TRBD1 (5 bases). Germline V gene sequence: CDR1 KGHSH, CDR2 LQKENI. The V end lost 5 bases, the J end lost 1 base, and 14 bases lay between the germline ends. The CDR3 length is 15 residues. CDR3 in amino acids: CASSAVDNLQETQYF. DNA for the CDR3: TGTGCCAGCTCAGCGGTGGACAACCTCCAAGAGACCCAGTACTTC.

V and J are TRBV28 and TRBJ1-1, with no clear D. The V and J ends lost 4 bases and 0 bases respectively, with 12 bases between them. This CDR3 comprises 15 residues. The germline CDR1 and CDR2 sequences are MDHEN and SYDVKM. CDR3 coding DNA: TGTGCCAGCAGTTCCCACAGCACCATGAACACTGAAGCTTTCTTT. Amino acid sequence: CASSSHSTMNTEAFF.

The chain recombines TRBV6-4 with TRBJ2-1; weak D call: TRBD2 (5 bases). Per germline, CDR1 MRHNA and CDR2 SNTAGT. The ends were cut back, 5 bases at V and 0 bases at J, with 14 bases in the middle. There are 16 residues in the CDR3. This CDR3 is CASSPTALDSYNEQFF. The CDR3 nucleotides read TGTGCCAGCAGTCCGACGGCACTAGACTCCTACAATGAGCAGTTCTTC.